The 5 T cell receptor beta chains listed next were all sequenced from one sample in a study of T cells in tumors after PD-1 blockade. Method: immunoSEQ multiplex PCR; TCRdb's copy keeps in-frame clones and lacks some. This sample has about 63,000 clones, with less than 85% found just once. Sequenced here: PBMCs, sampled after anti-PD-1 treatment. The origin of the receptors is a human donor with basal cell carcinoma.

The V gene is TRBV27, the J gene TRBJ1-6, with TRBD1 identical over 10 bases. Per the germline V gene, CDR1 is MNHEY and CDR2 is SMNVEV (reference sequence). CDR3 size: 16 residues. V lost 5 bases to trimming and J lost 10 bases; unmatched junction nucleotides: 11. The CDR3 DNA is TGTGCCAGCAGTCCGCCTCCCGGACAGGGGGTGTCACCCCTCCACTTT. It translates to CASSPPPGQGVSPLHF.

The chain carries TRBV3-1 (or the pseudogene TRBV3-2) and TRBJ2-2; TRBD2 agrees at 7 bases. Germline lookup yields CDR1 LGHDT and CDR2 YNNKEL (reference sequence). The CDR3 loop spans 15 amino acids. The J segment lost 6 bases and the V segment lost 4 bases, leaving 8 bases of the junction unmatched. In nucleotides, the CDR3 is TGTGCCAGCAGCCCGAACTCGGGGGGTCCCGGGGAGCTGTTTTTT. Its protein product is CASSPNSGGPGELFF.

The chain is built from TRBV15 and TRBJ1-2, with TRBD1 as a possible D gene (5 bases). Germline lookup yields CDR1 LNHNV and CDR2 YYDKDF (reference sequence). The CDR3 totals 15 residues. V was trimmed by 0 bases and J by 2 bases, leaving 10 bases between them. This chain's CDR3 is CATSRDSTANYGYTF. The CDR3 DNA reads TGTGCCACCAGCAGAGATTCGACAGCCAACTATGGCTACACCTTC.

The rearrangement joins TRBV7-9 to TRBJ2-3; D is undetermined. The CDR3 totals 14 residues. Trimming took off 2 bases at V and 4 bases at J, with 10 bases between the two ends. The germline V gene has CDR1 SEHNR and CDR2 FQNEAQ (reference sequence). For the CDR3, the DNA is TGTGCCAGCAGCTTATCATCCGGCCCAGATACGCAGTATTTT. Translation gives CASSLSSGPDTQYF. Together with reference TRBV7-9 and TRBJ2-3, the CDR3 gives the full variable domain: DTGVSQNPRHKITKRGQNVTFRCDPISEHNRLYWYRQTLGQGPEFLTYFQNEAQLEKSRLLSDRFSAERPKGSFSTLEIQRTEQGDSAMYLCASSLSSGPDTQYFGPGTRLTVL.

This chain uses TRBV20-1 with TRBJ1-2; D unresolved. CDR1 is DFQATT and CDR2 is SNEGSKA in the germline V gene (reference sequence). This CDR3 comprises 9 residues. The V and J ends lost 6 bases and 6 bases respectively, with 5 bases between them. This chain's CDR3 is CSAKNGYTF. CDR3 DNA: TGCAGTGCCAAGAATGGCTACACCTTC.